A selection of T cell receptor beta chains follows, all from one sample in a study of beta chain features in type 1 diabetes. TCRdb's copy holds only in-frame clones and misses some; the assay was immunoSEQ multiplex PCR. Found here are about 150,000 clones, about 10% of them singletons; the top ten hold around 0.64%. Sequencing used central memory CD4+ T cells from blood. The receptors were gathered from a woman aged 25 to 45 with type 1 diabetes. The CDR3 runs from the conserved cysteine through the conserved F or W. The order of the fields is J gene, V gene, D gene, clone size, CDR3 protein, CDR3 DNA. The D gene is left open where the match is weak. Clone size is stated in some rows and not others, as once, few, many or a class when expanded.

j_gene: TRBJ1-1; v_gene: TRBV30; d_gene: TRBD1; abundance: .; CDR3aa: CAWNPARTGRNTEAFF; CDR3nt: TGTGCCTGGAATCCTGCAAGGACAGGGAGAAACACTGAAGCTTTCTTT
j_gene: TRBJ1-2; v_gene: TRBV29-1; d_gene: .; abundance: few; CDR3aa: CSARTGGDYGYTF; CDR3nt: TGCAGCGCGAGGACGGGGGGCGACTATGGCTACACCTTC
j_gene: TRBJ2-1; v_gene: TRBV7-2; d_gene: .; abundance: .; CDR3aa: CASSLTEGYNEQFF; CDR3nt: TGTGCCAGCAGCTTGACAGAAGGATACAATGAGCAGTTCTTC
j_gene: TRBJ1-4; v_gene: TRBV10-3; d_gene: .; abundance: few; CDR3aa: CAISGQRGGGEKLFF; CDR3nt: TGTGCCATCAGTGGGCAGCGGGGAGGTGGTGAAAAACTGTTTTTT
j_gene: TRBJ2-2; v_gene: TRBV7-2; d_gene: .; abundance: .; CDR3aa: CASSLYSSAELFF; CDR3nt: TGTGCCAGCAGCTTATACAGCTCGGCGGAGCTGTTTTTT
j_gene: TRBJ2-3; v_gene: TRBV2; d_gene: TRBD2; abundance: few; CDR3aa: CASINNPAGVGDTQYF; CDR3nt: TGTGCCAGCATTAACAACCCAGCGGGAGTGGGAGATACGCAGTATTTT
j_gene: TRBJ2-7; v_gene: TRBV29-1; d_gene: TRBD1; abundance: few; CDR3aa: CSTGQGNPYEQYF; CDR3nt: TGCAGCACCGGACAGGGGAACCCCTACGAGCAGTACTTC
j_gene: TRBJ2-6; v_gene: TRBV30; d_gene: TRBD2; abundance: few; CDR3aa: CAWNSGRGGANVLTF; CDR3nt: TGTGCCTGGAATAGCGGGAGGGGTGGGGCCAACGTCCTGACTTTC
j_gene: TRBJ2-7; v_gene: TRBV19; d_gene: .; abundance: .; CDR3aa: CASSISPTDTYEQYF; CDR3nt: TGTGCCAGTAGTATATCCCCCACAGATACCTACGAGCAGTACTTC
j_gene: TRBJ1-2; v_gene: TRBV14; d_gene: TRBD1; abundance: .; CDR3aa: CASSRGQDYGYTF; CDR3nt: TGTGCCAGCAGCCGGGGACAGGACTATGGCTACACCTTC
j_gene: TRBJ1-4; v_gene: TRBV30; d_gene: .; abundance: .; CDR3aa: CAGKRGKLFF; CDR3nt: TGTGCCGGTAAAAGGGGAAAACTGTTTTTT
j_gene: TRBJ2-7; v_gene: TRBV30; d_gene: .; abundance: .; CDR3aa: CAWSRQAGEQYF; CDR3nt: TGTGCCTGGAGTCGGCAGGCGGGAGAGCAGTACTTC
j_gene: TRBJ1-1; v_gene: TRBV2; d_gene: TRBD1; abundance: .; CDR3aa: CASSATGAGTEAFF; CDR3nt: TGTGCCAGCAGTGCCACAGGGGCCGGCACTGAAGCTTTCTTT
j_gene: TRBJ1-1; v_gene: TRBV11-2; d_gene: .; abundance: .; CDR3aa: CASSLDGPDTEAFF; CDR3nt: TGTGCCAGCAGCTTAGACGGTCCGGACACTGAAGCTTTCTTT
j_gene: TRBJ1-1; v_gene: TRBV2; d_gene: .; abundance: .; CDR3aa: CASSEIGAGDTEAFF; CDR3nt: TGTGCCAGCAGTGAAATTGGCGCGGGGGACACTGAAGCTTTCTTT
j_gene: TRBJ2-3; v_gene: TRBV7-2; d_gene: .; abundance: .; CDR3aa: CASSALTSTDTQYF; CDR3nt: TGTGCCAGCAGCGCCCTGACTAGCACAGATACGCAGTATTTT
j_gene: TRBJ1-2; v_gene: TRBV7-8; d_gene: .; abundance: .; CDR3aa: CASSITVNYGYTF; CDR3nt: TGTGCCAGCAGTATAACAGTAAACTATGGCTACACCTTC
j_gene: TRBJ2-1; v_gene: TRBV2; d_gene: TRBD2; abundance: few; CDR3aa: CASSNLAGVYNEQFF; CDR3nt: TGTGCCAGCAGCAACCTAGCGGGGGTTTACAATGAGCAGTTCTTC
j_gene: TRBJ2-1; v_gene: TRBV28; d_gene: .; abundance: .; CDR3aa: CASRLADNEQFF; CDR3nt: TGTGCCAGCAGACTGGCGGACAATGAGCAGTTCTTC
j_gene: TRBJ2-5; v_gene: TRBV7-9; d_gene: .; abundance: .; CDR3aa: CASSTGTPQESQYF; CDR3nt: TGTGCCAGCAGCACAGGGACACCACAGGAATCCCAGTACTTC
j_gene: TRBJ2-1; v_gene: TRBV5-1; d_gene: TRBD1; abundance: .; CDR3aa: CASSPDGTGTYNEQFF; CDR3nt: TGCGCCAGCAGCCCGGACGGGACAGGTACCTACAATGAGCAGTTCTTC
j_gene: TRBJ2-3; v_gene: TRBV9; d_gene: .; abundance: .; CDR3aa: CASSVGIGDTDTQYF; CDR3nt: TGTGCCAGCAGCGTAGGGATCGGGGACACAGATACGCAGTATTTT
j_gene: TRBJ1-1; v_gene: TRBV29-1; d_gene: TRBD1; abundance: many; CDR3aa: CSVGWTGGTEAFF; CDR3nt: TGCAGCGTTGGCTGGACAGGGGGCACTGAAGCTTTCTTT
j_gene: TRBJ2-3; v_gene: TRBV9; d_gene: TRBD2; abundance: .; CDR3aa: CASSVSTGGRAKDTQYF; CDR3nt: TGTGCCAGCAGCGTATCGACAGGCGGGAGGGCGAAAGATACGCAGTATTTT
j_gene: TRBJ2-3; v_gene: TRBV29-1; d_gene: .; abundance: few; CDR3aa: CSVPETSDTQYF; CDR3nt: TGCAGCGTCCCAGAAACTAGCGATACGCAGTATTTT
j_gene: TRBJ1-1; v_gene: TRBV18; d_gene: .; abundance: few; CDR3aa: CATQRQTRDTEAFF; CDR3nt: TGTGCCACCCAACGCCAGACTAGGGACACTGAAGCTTTCTTT
j_gene: TRBJ2-2; v_gene: TRBV29-1; d_gene: TRBD1; abundance: .; CDR3aa: CSARQGNTGELFF; CDR3nt: TGCAGCGCACGACAGGGGAACACCGGGGAGCTGTTTTTT
j_gene: TRBJ2-3; v_gene: TRBV5-1; d_gene: TRBD1; abundance: .; CDR3aa: CASSFGYGQGTDTQYF; CDR3nt: TGCGCCAGCAGCTTTGGTTACGGACAGGGAACAGATACGCAGTATTTT
j_gene: TRBJ2-3; v_gene: TRBV29-1; d_gene: .; abundance: .; CDR3aa: CSVESGPTDTQYF; CDR3nt: TGCAGCGTTGAAAGCGGACCCACAGATACGCAGTATTTT
j_gene: TRBJ2-3; v_gene: TRBV7-9; d_gene: TRBD2; abundance: few; CDR3aa: CASSSSGRMADTQYF; CDR3nt: TGTGCCAGCAGCTCTAGCGGGAGGATGGCAGATACGCAGTATTTT
j_gene: TRBJ2-5; v_gene: TRBV7-6; d_gene: .; abundance: .; CDR3aa: CASSLDPSLQETQYF; CDR3nt: TGTGCCAGCAGCTTAGATCCTAGTCTCCAAGAGACCCAGTACTTC
j_gene: TRBJ2-5; v_gene: TRBV29-1; d_gene: TRBD2; abundance: few; CDR3aa: CSVERAGGHETQYF; CDR3nt: TGCAGCGTTGAAAGGGCGGGAGGGCACGAGACCCAGTACTTC
j_gene: TRBJ2-2; v_gene: TRBV6-5; d_gene: .; abundance: .; CDR3aa: CATGLTVPGELFF; CDR3nt: TGTGCCACCGGACTAACGGTTCCCGGGGAGCTGTTTTTT
j_gene: TRBJ2-1; v_gene: TRBV18; d_gene: TRBD2; abundance: .; CDR3aa: CASSPPGRLAGHNEQFF; CDR3nt: TGTGCCAGCTCACCACCGGGGCGACTAGCGGGCCACAATGAGCAGTTCTTC
j_gene: TRBJ2-7; v_gene: TRBV2; d_gene: .; abundance: once; CDR3aa: CASKPFLQASYEQYF; CDR3nt: TGTGCCAGCAAGCCTTTCTTGCAGGCATCCTACGAGCAGTACTTC
j_gene: TRBJ2-1; v_gene: TRBV5-1; d_gene: .; abundance: few; CDR3aa: CASRPMLGGDYNEQFF; CDR3nt: TGCGCCAGCAGGCCCATGCTAGGGGGGGACTACAATGAGCAGTTCTTC
j_gene: TRBJ1-1; v_gene: TRBV28; d_gene: .; abundance: few; CDR3aa: CASSLLQGVNTEAFF; CDR3nt: TGTGCCAGCAGTTTATTACAGGGAGTAAACACTGAAGCTTTCTTT
j_gene: TRBJ1-5; v_gene: TRBV2; d_gene: .; abundance: .; CDR3aa: CASQTMGQPQHF; CDR3nt: TGTGCCAGCCAGACAATGGGTCAGCCCCAGCATTTT
j_gene: TRBJ2-7; v_gene: TRBV29-1; d_gene: TRBD2; abundance: few; CDR3aa: CSAEVGAGATYEQYF; CDR3nt: TGCAGCGCCGAGGTGGGAGCGGGAGCTACGTACGAGCAGTACTTC